This is a list of T cell receptor beta chains from one sample in a study of long-term antiretroviral therapy in people with HIV. Only in-frame clones appear in the TCRdb table, and some are missing; sequencing was by immunoSEQ multiplex PCR. The data show under 25,000 clones, approximately 93% seen once. Material: unsorted PBMCs, obtained 7.6 years after starting antiretroviral therapy. The receptors were sampled from a woman aged 35 to 49 with HIV. Each CDR3 is given with its conserved first and last residue. A D gene is named only where the DNA matches it firmly. For some rows the clone size is stated as once, few or many, or as a class when expanded; others skip it.

V: TRBV30
size: few
J: TRBJ1-1
D: .
DNA: TGTGCCTGGAGTGGGACAGCGAACACTGAAGCTTTCTTT
CDR3: CAWSGTANTEAFF

V: TRBV6-6
size: .
J: TRBJ2-7
D: .
DNA: TGTGCCAGCAGTTACTACAGGGCCTCCTACGAGCAGTACTTC
CDR3: CASSYYRASYEQYF

V: TRBV5-1
size: .
J: TRBJ2-7
D: .
DNA: TGCGCCAGCAGCTTGGCCTTGTCAGGGGCCTACGAGCAGTACTTC
CDR3: CASSLALSGAYEQYF

V: TRBV19
size: .
J: TRBJ1-2
D: TRBD1
DNA: TGTGCCAGTACCAACAGGGGGGGTTCCAGCTATGGCTACACCTTC
CDR3: CASTNRGGSSYGYTF

V: TRBV27
size: .
J: TRBJ2-5
D: TRBD1
DNA: TGTGCCAGCAGTTCCGTCACAGGGGGCAGAGAGACCCAGTACTTC
CDR3: CASSSVTGGRETQYF

V: TRBV19
size: .
J: TRBJ1-4
D: .
DNA: TGTGCCAGTAGTATAGCCAACAGGGTCCGCGAAAAACTGTTTTTT
CDR3: CASSIANRVREKLFF

V: TRBV4-3
size: once
J: TRBJ2-3
D: TRBD1
DNA: TGCGCCAGCAGCCACCGGAGAGGACAGGGGCCAAGCACAGATACGCAGTATTTT
CDR3: CASSHRRGQGPSTDTQYF

V: TRBV5-1
size: .
J: TRBJ2-2
D: TRBD1
DNA: TGCGCCAGCAGCTTGGAGGGGGCTGGCACCGGGGAGCTGTTTTTT
CDR3: CASSLEGAGTGELFF

V: TRBV6-5
size: .
J: TRBJ1-1
D: TRBD1
DNA: TGTGCCAGCAGTTGGCGACAGGGATCTTTTACTGAAGCTTTCTTT
CDR3: CASSWRQGSFTEAFF

V: TRBV5-1
size: .
J: TRBJ2-3
D: TRBD2
DNA: TGCGCCAGCAGCTCTGGGGGGGGGAGCACAGATACGCAGTATTTT
CDR3: CASSSGGGSTDTQYF

V: TRBV27
size: once
J: TRBJ2-3
D: TRBD2
DNA: TGTGCCAGCAGTTTCACTAGCGGGGGGGCGGATACGCAGTATTTT
CDR3: CASSFTSGGADTQYF

V: TRBV7-9
size: once
J: TRBJ2-3
D: .
DNA: TGTGCCAGCAGCTTAAGTGAGGCGGGCACAGATACGCAGTATTTT
CDR3: CASSLSEAGTDTQYF

V: TRBV15
size: .
J: TRBJ1-2
D: .
DNA: TGTGCCACCAGCCCAGGAGGGATTTTCCTAGTGGGCTACACCTTC
CDR3: CATSPGGIFLVGYTF

V: TRBV19
size: .
J: TRBJ2-2
D: .
DNA: TGTGCCAGTAGTACCGGGACTTCCCTTACGGCCGGGGAGCTGTTTTTT
CDR3: CASSTGTSLTAGELFF

V: TRBV19
size: once
J: TRBJ2-3
D: .
DNA: TGTGCCAGTAGTCCACAATTGCCTCGTCCAGATACGCAGTATTTT
CDR3: CASSPQLPRPDTQYF

V: TRBV6-1
size: .
J: TRBJ1-2
D: .
DNA: TGTGCCAGCAGTGAAGCGCAAGGGTTGGGTGGCTACACCTTC
CDR3: CASSEAQGLGGYTF

V: TRBV15
size: .
J: TRBJ2-2
D: TRBD1
DNA: TGTGCCACCAGCAGAGTGGGGGACAGGGGAACCGCCAGGGAGCTGTTTTTT
CDR3: CATSRVGDRGTARELFF

V: TRBV19
size: once
J: TRBJ1-2
D: .
DNA: TGTGCCAGTAGTATAGCCGCCCATGGCTACACCTTC
CDR3: CASSIAAHGYTF

V: TRBV29-1
size: .
J: TRBJ1-5
D: .
DNA: TGCAGCGTTGGGACAGATAATCAGCCCCAGCATTTT
CDR3: CSVGTDNQPQHF

V: TRBV7-3
size: .
J: TRBJ2-4
D: .
DNA: TGTGCCAGCAGAGGAGCTAGCGAAAACATTCAGTACTTC
CDR3: CASRGASENIQYF

V: TRBV19
size: .
J: TRBJ1-5
D: .
DNA: TGTGCCACTGGGGGGCTAAGCAATCAGCCCCAGCATTTT
CDR3: CATGGLSNQPQHF

V: TRBV29-1
size: .
J: TRBJ1-1
D: .
DNA: TGCAGCTCGACTTCAGGACAGTATCAAGCTTTCTTT
CDR3: CSSTSGQYQAFF

V: TRBV4-1
size: .
J: TRBJ1-4
D: .
DNA: TGCGCCAGCAGCCAAGAAAGGTTTCCAGAATTGCTGTTTTTT
CDR3: CASSQERFPELLFF

V: TRBV18
size: .
J: TRBJ1-1
D: .
DNA: TGTGCCAGCTCACCATCTCGACAGCCCGCTACTACTGAAGCTTTCTTT
CDR3: CASSPSRQPATTEAFF

V: TRBV7-9
size: .
J: TRBJ2-6
D: .
DNA: TGTGCCAGCAGGCCGGCTGGGGCCAACGTCCTGACTTTC
CDR3: CASRPAGANVLTF

V: TRBV19
size: .
J: TRBJ1-3
D: .
DNA: TGTGCCAGTAGTATAGATGGGTTCTACTCTGGAAACACCATATATTTT
CDR3: CASSIDGFYSGNTIYF

V: TRBV2
size: .
J: TRBJ1-1
D: .
DNA: TGTGCCAGCAGTGGTTCAACGAGGGACACTGAAGCTTTCTTT
CDR3: CASSGSTRDTEAFF

V: TRBV7-2
size: .
J: TRBJ1-5
D: TRBD1
DNA: TGTGCCAGCAGCCCCCGCCGGGACAGGGTACAGCCCCAGCATTTT
CDR3: CASSPRRDRVQPQHF

V: TRBV15
size: .
J: TRBJ2-1
D: .
DNA: TGTGCCACCAGCGGGAGTAGGGGAAGCTCCTACAATGAGCAGTTCTTC
CDR3: CATSGSRGSSYNEQFF

V: TRBV18
size: .
J: TRBJ1-3
D: .
DNA: TGTGCCAGCTCACCCCCGATCACGACAGGTGGAAACACCATATATTTT
CDR3: CASSPPITTGGNTIYF

V: TRBV6-1
size: .
J: TRBJ1-4
D: .
DNA: TGTGCCAGCAGCCAGGTTAATGAAAAACTGTTTTTT
CDR3: CASSQVNEKLFF